Listed here are 11 T cell receptor beta chains from one sample, sequenced in a study of T-cell memory formation after mild COVID-19 (dated by TCRdb to about 2021). Libraries were made using 5' RACE. Sequencer: Illumina NovaSeq 6000. TCRdb's own reprocessing of the public reads used fastp at Q25 and MiXCR and kept productive beta chains. Under each unique CDR3 protein, matching rows form one entry showing the most common genes and DNA. This sample has 550,000 to 650,000 distinct CDR3 sequences in its table, and 17% of those were observed once. The ten largest clones represent about 7.5% of the sample. The sequencing sample was made of PBMCs or a T cell subset sorted from them (not recorded which). These receptors came from an adult woman who had mild COVID-19 (a few samples of this study predate the infection). The sample titles of this study are shuffled in the database, so cell type and time point are left out; the donor was told from shared clones.

This rearrangement joins TRBV6-5 to TRBJ1-1, with D perhaps TRBD1 (5 bases). The CDR3 contains 14 residues. Per germline, CDR1 MNHEY and CDR2 SVGAGI. Trimming took off 2 bases at V and 5 bases at J, with 12 bases between the two ends. The CDR3 sequence: CASSYGPGSTEAFF. CDR3 bases: TGTGCCAGCAGTTACGGGCCAGGGAGTACTGAAGCTTTCTTT.

This clonotype has more than one count but fewer than ten. The rearrangement uses TRBV7-2 and TRBJ2-1; TRBD1 or TRBD2 may be the D gene (6 bases each). This CDR3 has 15 residues. CDR1 is SGHTA, CDR2 FQGNSA, per germline. V shed 3 bases and J shed 12 bases, with 21 bases lying between them. This chain's CDR3 is CASSFRDPGASGQFF. DNA of the CDR3: TGTGCCAGCAGCTTCCGGGACCCGGGGGCGAGTGGGCAGTTCTTC.

This sequence joins TRBV18 and TRBJ1-6; the D is unclear. This CDR3 comprises 14 residues. Trimming stripped 2 bases from V and 5 bases from J, with 7 bases between. Germline CDR1 and CDR2: KGHSH and LQKENI. In DNA, the CDR3 is TGTGCCAGCTCACCAAACGACAATAATTCACCCCTCCACTTT. It translates to CASSPNDNNSPLHF. Supplemented by reference TRBV18 and TRBJ1-6, the full variable domain reads NAGVMQNPRHLVRRRGQEARLRCSPMKGHSHVYWYRQLPEEGLKFMVYLQKENIIDESGMPKERFSAEFPKEGPSILRIQQVVRGDSAAYFCASSPNDNNSPLHFGNGTRLTVT.

V gene TRBV9 combines with J gene TRBJ2-5, with 11 bases aligning to TRBD2. The CDR3 is 16 residues long. Germline V lookup: CDR1 SGDLS, CDR2 YYNGEE. The junction had 10 bases not matched to a gene; V was cut back by 4 bases and J by 5 bases. CDR3 DNA: TGTGCCAGCAGCTCCCTAGCGGGGGGCAGGGGGGAGACCCAGTACTTC. It translates to CASSSLAGGRGETQYF.

This clonotype was seen more than once but under ten times. V gene TRBV7-9 combines with J gene TRBJ2-1, with D possibly matching TRBD1 (6 bases). V was cut by 5 bases and J by 9 bases, with 14 bases left in between. The CDR3 totals 13 residues. Germline V CDR1 and CDR2: SEHNR, FQNEAQ (reference sequence). In DNA form, the CDR3 reads TGTGCCAGCAGCCCCAAGGACAGTCTTGAGCAGTTCTTC. Encoded protein: CASSPKDSLEQFF.

This clonotype was recorded once. At one boundary the junction diverges from the germline segment, which might be a read error. The genes are TRBV5-1 and TRBJ1-1, with D possibly matching TRBD1 (5 bases). The CDR3 covers 16 residues. Germline V gives CDR1 SGHRS, CDR2 YFSETQ. This CDR3 is CASRLGPQAMNTEAFF. The CDR3 DNA reads as TGCGCCAGCAGATTGGGGCCTCAGGCTATGAACACTGAAGCTTTCTTT. Filled out from reference TRBV5-1 and TRBJ1-1, the complete variable domain reads KAGVTQTPRYLIKTRGQQVTLSCSPISGHRSVSWYQQTPGQGLQFLFEYFSETQRNKGNFPGRFSGRQFSNSRSEMNVSTLELGDSALYLCASRLGPQAMNTEAFFGQGTRLTVV.

V and J are TRBV29-1 and TRBJ2-1; D is perhaps TRBD1 (6 bases). From germline, CDR1 is SQVTM and CDR2 ANQGSEA. V was shortened by 7 bases and J by 9 bases, with 13 bases between the two germline ends. CDR3 length: 11 amino acids. The CDR3 protein is CSAGQRGEQFF. In DNA form, the CDR3 reads TGCAGCGCCGGACAGAGAGGTGAGCAGTTCTTC.

The rearrangement links TRBV5-1 to TRBJ2-2; 11 bases map to TRBD2. J was trimmed by 6 bases and V by 7 bases; bases with no gene match: 8. The CDR3 runs 15 residues. Per germline, CDR1 SGHRS and CDR2 YFSETQ. Here the CDR3 reads CASSPSGGPPGELFF. In DNA form, the CDR3 reads TGCGCCAGCTCCCCTAGCGGGGGGCCCCCCGGGGAGCTGTTTTTT.

The V gene is TRBV7-9, the J gene TRBJ1-2; 8 bases map to TRBD1. The germline V gene encodes CDR1 SEHNR and CDR2 FQNEAQ (reference sequence). The CDR3 is 17 residues long. J gave up 1 base and V 4 bases, and 11 bases lay outside the gene matches. The CDR3, as DNA: TGTGCCAGCAGCTCCTACCTACGACAGGGGATTAACTATGGCTACACCTTC. It is translated as CASSSYLRQGINYGYTF.

This clonotype showed up just a few times. The V and J genes are TRBV24-1 and TRBJ1-1; TRBD1 matches at 7 bases. Losses at the gene ends were 4 bases for V and 1 base for J; bases not matched to a gene: 5. Germline V gene lookup returns CDR1 KGHDR and CDR2 SFDVKD. CDR3 length equals 15 residues. This CDR3 is CATSEPRQGNTEAFF. CDR3 nucleotide sequence: TGTGCCACCAGTGAACCTAGACAGGGGAACACTGAAGCTTTCTTT.

This CDR3 reads CASSPSTGISYSEQYF. The CDR3 coding sequence is TGTGCCAGCAGCCCTTCGACGGGAATCTCCTACTCGGAGCAGTACTTC. The genes are TRBV7-6 and TRBJ2-7, with D possibly TRBD2 on 5 matching bases. This CDR3 has 16 amino acids. Trimming stripped 5 bases from V and 7 bases from J, with 24 bases between. Germline V gives CDR1 SGHVS, CDR2 FNYEAQ.